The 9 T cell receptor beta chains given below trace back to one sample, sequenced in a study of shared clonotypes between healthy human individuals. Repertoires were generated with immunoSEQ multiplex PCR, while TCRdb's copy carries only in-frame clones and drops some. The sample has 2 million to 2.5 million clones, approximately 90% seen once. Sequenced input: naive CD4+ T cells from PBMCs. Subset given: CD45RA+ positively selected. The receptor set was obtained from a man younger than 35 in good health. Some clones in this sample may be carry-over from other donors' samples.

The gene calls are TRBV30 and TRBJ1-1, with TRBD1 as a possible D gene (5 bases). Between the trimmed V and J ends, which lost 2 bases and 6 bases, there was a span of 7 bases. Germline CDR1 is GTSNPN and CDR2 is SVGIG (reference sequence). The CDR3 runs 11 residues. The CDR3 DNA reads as TGTGCCTGGAGTTGGGGGGCTGAAGCTTTCTTT. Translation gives CAWSWGAEAFF.

CDR3: CATNGLTGELFF. The CDR3 nucleotides are TGTGCCACCAACGGCCTCACCGGGGAGCTGTTTTTT. The V gene is TRBV6-6, the J gene TRBJ2-2; D ambiguous. CDR3 length equals 12 residues. Per germline, CDR1 MNHNY and CDR2 SVGAGI (reference sequence). Trimming cost V 10 bases and J 4 bases, with 10 bases left between them.

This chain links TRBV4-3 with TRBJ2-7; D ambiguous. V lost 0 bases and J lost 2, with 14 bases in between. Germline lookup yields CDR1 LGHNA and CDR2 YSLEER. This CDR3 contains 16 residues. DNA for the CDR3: TGCGCCAGCAGCCAAGATCTAGGCAGCGCGGCCTACGAGCAGTACTTC. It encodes CASSQDLGSAAYEQYF.

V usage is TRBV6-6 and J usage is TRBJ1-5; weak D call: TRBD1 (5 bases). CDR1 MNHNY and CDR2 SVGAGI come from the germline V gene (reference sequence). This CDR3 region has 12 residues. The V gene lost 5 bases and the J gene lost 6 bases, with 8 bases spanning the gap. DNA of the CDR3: TGTGCCAGCAGTACAACAGGTCAGCCCCAGCATTTT. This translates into CASSTTGQPQHF.

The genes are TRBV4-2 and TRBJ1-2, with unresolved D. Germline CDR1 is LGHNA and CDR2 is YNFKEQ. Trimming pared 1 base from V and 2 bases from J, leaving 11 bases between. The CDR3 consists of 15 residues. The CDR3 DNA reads TGTGCCAGCAGCCAAGCATCCCAGCCCAACTATGGCTACACCTTC. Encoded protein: CASSQASQPNYGYTF.

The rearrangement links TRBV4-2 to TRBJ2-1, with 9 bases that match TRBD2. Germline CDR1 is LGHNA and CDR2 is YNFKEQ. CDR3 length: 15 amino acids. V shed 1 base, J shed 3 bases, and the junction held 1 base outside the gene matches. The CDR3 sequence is CASSQASGIYNEQFF. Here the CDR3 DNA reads TGTGCCAGCAGCCAAGCTAGCGGGATCTACAATGAGCAGTTCTTC.

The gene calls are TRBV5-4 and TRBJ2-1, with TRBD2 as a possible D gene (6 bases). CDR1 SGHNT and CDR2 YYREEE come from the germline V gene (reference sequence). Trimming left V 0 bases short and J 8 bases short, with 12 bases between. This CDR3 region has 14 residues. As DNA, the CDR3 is TGTGCCAGCAGCTTGGCAGGGACTGGGGATGAGCAGTTCTTC. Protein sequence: CASSLAGTGDEQFF.

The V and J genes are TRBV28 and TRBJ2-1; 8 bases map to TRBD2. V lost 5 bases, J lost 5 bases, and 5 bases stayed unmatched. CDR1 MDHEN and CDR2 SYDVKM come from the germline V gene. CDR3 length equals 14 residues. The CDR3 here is CASSRTSSNNEQFF. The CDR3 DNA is TGTGCCAGCAGTCGGACTAGCTCGAACAATGAGCAGTTCTTC. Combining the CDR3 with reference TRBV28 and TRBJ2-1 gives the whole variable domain DVKVTQSSRYLVKRTGEKVFLECVQDMDHENMFWYRQDPGLGLRLIYFSYDVKMKEKGDIPEGYSVSREKKERFSLILESASTNQTSMYLCASSRTSSNNEQFFGPGTRLTVL.

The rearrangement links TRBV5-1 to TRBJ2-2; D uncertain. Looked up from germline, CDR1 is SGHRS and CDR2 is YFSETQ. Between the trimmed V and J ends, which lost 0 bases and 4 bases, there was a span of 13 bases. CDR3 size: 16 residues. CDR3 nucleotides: TGCGCCAGCAGCTTGGACCTAGACCGAGGCACCGGGGAGCTGTTTTTT. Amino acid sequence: CASSLDLDRGTGELFF.